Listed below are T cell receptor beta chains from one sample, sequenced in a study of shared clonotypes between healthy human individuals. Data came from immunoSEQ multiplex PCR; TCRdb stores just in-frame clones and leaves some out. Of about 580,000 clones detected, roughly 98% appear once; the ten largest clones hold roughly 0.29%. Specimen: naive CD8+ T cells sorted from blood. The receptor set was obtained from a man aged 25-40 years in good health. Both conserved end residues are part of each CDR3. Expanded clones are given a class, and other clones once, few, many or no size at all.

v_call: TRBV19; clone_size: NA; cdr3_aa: CASSMGLAGGYDYEQYF
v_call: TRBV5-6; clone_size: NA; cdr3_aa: CASSGLAVYEQYF
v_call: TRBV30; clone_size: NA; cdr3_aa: CAWSAGTDPYEQYF
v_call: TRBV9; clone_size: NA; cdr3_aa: CASGGGGYTF
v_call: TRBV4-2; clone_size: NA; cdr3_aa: CASSQDRHSSSYEQYF
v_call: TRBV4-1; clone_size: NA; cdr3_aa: CASSQGSGYQPQHF
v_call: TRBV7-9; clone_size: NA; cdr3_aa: CASSPAPNYGYTF
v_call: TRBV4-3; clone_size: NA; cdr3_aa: CASSQDQRENGELFF
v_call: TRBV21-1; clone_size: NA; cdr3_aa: CASSKVRQLDGVLFF
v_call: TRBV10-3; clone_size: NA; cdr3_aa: CAISESRERQYEQYF
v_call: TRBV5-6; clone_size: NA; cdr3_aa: CASRIQGALTGELFF
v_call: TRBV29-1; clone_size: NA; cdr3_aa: CSGERESNTEAFF
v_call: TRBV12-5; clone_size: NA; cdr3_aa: CASGLEAGDTQYF
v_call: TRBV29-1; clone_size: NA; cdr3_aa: CSVVGLAGGPTEYEQFF
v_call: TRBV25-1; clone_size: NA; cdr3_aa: CASSPTGQAFPRYF
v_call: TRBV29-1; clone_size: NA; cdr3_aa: CSVVAENTGELFF
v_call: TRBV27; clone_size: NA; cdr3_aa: CASSPTQTGDYGYTF
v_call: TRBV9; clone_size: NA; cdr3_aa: CASSYGQGTVEQFF
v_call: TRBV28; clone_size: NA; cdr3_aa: CASRGDRAYEQYF
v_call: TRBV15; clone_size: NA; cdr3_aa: CATSRVGHSPGLDRLNEQFF
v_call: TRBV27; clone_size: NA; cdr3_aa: CASSTKRPQGNEQFF
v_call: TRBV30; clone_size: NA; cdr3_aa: CAWNTAGSNQPQHF
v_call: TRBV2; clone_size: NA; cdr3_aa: CASRLAGAPPDTQYF
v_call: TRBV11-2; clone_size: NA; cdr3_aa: CASSIGQGYEQYF
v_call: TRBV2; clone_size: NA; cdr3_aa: CASTPGQGRGTYNEQFF
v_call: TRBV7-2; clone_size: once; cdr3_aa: CASSSTPGSAYYEQYF
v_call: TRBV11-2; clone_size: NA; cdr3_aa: CASSLGRDRLFPEQFF
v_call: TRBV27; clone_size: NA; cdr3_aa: CASNDSGSSYNEQFF
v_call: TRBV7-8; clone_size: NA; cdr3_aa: CASSRYQKTGELFF
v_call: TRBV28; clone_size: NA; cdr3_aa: CASSSDYNEQFF
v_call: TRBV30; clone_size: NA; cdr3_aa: CAWSPQGREQYF
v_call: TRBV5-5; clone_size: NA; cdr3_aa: CASSLDRAYEQYF
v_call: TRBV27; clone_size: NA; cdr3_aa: CASSLFPRTEAFF
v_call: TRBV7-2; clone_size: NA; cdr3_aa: CASSDPDKEPYEQYF
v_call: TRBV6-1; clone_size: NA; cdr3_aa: CASSERGTRAYEQYF
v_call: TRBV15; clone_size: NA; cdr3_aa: CATSRRQLAGGLVEQFF
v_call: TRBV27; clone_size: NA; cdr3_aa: CASSPSGGRGYEQYF
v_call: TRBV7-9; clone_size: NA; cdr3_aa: CASSPGQVSYNEQFF
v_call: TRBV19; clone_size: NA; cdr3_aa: CASSIGWREYSYEQYF
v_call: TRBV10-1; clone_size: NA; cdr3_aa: CASSEAPGNEKLFF
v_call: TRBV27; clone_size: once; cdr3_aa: CASSVGNEQFF
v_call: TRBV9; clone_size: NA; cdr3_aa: CASSPPSGANVLTF
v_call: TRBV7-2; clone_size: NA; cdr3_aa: CASSLGLAMSYNEQFF
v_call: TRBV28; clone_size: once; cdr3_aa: CASSDGSSYEQYF
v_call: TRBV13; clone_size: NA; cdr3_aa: CASSLGGLLAKNIQYF
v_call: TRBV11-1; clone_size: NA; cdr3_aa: CASSEMGRGQYEQYF
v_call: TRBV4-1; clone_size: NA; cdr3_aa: CASSQDIDEQFF
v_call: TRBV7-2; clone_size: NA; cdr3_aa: CASSLVGSGEQYF